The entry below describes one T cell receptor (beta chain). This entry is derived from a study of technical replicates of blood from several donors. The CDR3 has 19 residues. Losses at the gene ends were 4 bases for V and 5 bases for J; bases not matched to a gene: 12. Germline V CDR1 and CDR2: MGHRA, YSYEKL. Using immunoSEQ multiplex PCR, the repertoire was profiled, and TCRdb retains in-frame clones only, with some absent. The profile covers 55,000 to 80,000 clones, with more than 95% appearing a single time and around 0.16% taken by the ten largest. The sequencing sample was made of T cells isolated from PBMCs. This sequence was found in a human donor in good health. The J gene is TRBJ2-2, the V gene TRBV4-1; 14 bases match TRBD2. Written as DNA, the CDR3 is TGCGCCAGCAGCCCGCAATCACCGACTAGCGGGAGGGTAACCGGGGAGCTGTTTTTT. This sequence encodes CASSPQSPTSGRVTGELFF.